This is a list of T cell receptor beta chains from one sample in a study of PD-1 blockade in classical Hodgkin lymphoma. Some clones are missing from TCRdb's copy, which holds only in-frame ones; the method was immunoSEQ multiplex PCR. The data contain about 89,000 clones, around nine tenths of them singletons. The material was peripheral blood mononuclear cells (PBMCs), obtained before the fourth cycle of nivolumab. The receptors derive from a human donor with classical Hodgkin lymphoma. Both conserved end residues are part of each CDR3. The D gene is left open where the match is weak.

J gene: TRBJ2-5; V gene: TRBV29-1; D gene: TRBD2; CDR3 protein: CSGGLAQETQYF
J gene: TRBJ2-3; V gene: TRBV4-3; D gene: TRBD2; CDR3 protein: CASSQDFSGGADTQYF
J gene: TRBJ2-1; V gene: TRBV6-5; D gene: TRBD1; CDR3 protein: CASSTGTGTEQFF
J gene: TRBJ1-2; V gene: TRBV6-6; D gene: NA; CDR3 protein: CASRTGQGGYTF
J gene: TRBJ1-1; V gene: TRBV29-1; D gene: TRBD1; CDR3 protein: CSVGTGGTEAFF
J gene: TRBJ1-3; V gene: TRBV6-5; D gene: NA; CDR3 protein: CASSYSIGVSGNTIYF
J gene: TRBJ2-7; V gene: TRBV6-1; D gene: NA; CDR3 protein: CASSEIRQQYF
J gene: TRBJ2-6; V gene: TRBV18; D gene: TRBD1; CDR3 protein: CASSPTTGESGANVLTF
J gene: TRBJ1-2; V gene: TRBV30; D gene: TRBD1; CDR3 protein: CAWHPGRGYGYTF
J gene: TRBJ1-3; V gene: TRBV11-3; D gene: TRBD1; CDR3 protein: CASSPGQGSGNTIYF